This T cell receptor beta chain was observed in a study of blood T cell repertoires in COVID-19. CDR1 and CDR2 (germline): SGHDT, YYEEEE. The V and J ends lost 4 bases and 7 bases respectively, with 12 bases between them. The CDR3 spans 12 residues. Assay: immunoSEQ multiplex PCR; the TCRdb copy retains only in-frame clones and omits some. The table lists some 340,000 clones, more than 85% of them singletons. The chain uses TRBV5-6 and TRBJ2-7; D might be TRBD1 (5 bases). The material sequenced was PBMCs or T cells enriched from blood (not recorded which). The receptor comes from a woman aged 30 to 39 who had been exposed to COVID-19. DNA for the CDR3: TGTGCCAGCAGCCCCGAGTCAGGGGAGCAGTACTTC. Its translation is CASSPESGEQYF.